This is a list of T cell receptor beta chains from one sample in a study of blood T cell repertoires in COVID-19. Profiled with immunoSEQ multiplex PCR; TCRdb holds only in-frame clones, not every one. This sample carries 120,000 to 150,000 clones, roughly 80% of them seen once, and the ten largest clones take over 8.5%. The sequenced sample was peripheral blood. The origin of the receptors is a man aged 45-60 years with active or convalescent COVID-19. Both conserved end residues are part of each CDR3. The order of the fields is clone size, D gene, J gene, V gene, CDR3 DNA, CDR3 protein. A D gene is named only where the DNA matches it firmly. Clone size, where shown, is once, few, many, or a class for clones that have expanded.

>.|TRBD2|TRBJ2-1|TRBV29-1
TGCAGCGTCGGGGGGGGTCCTTACAATGAGCAGTTCTTC
CSVGGGPYNEQFF
>.|.|TRBJ1-3|TRBV7-8
TGTGCCAGCAGCTTAGCGCGGCAGCTCTCTGGAAACACCATATATTTT
CASSLARQLSGNTIYF
>.|TRBD1|TRBJ1-4|TRBV6-5
TGTGCCAGCAGATCTCCGGGACAGGGGGCTGAAAAACTGTTTTTT
CASRSPGQGAEKLFF
>.|TRBD1|TRBJ2-7|TRBV27
TGTGCCAGCAGTCTCAAACTGACAGGGGGCTACGAGCAGTACTTC
CASSLKLTGGYEQYF
>few|.|TRBJ1-5|TRBV6-2/TRBV6-3
TGTGCCAGCAGCCCACGGGATCAGCCCCAGCATTTT
CASSPRDQPQHF
>.|TRBD1|TRBJ1-3|TRBV6-5
TGTGCCAGCAGTTACACGGGACAGGGAAACACCATATATTTT
CASSYTGQGNTIYF
>.|.|TRBJ1-6|TRBV4-1
TGCGCCAGCAGCCAAGAAGGAGACCCGAGGTCACCCCTCCACTTT
CASSQEGDPRSPLHF
>few|TRBD1|TRBJ2-4|TRBV19
TGTGCCAGTAGCCCTACAGGGGACCTAGCCAAAAACATTCAGTACTTC
CASSPTGDLAKNIQYF
>.|TRBD2|TRBJ2-5|TRBV11-3
TGTACCAGCAGCTTAGGTGCGGGAGAAGAGACCCAGTACTTC
CTSSLGAGEETQYF
>.|TRBD1|TRBJ2-7|TRBV5-1
TGCGCCAGCAGCCCTGACAGGGTAGTATCCTACGAGCAGTACTTC
CASSPDRVVSYEQYF
>.|TRBD1|TRBJ2-7|TRBV10-3
TGTGCCATCAGTGACCCCCCTACCGGGACAGGGGGCGAGCAGTACTTC
CAISDPPTGTGGEQYF
>.|TRBD2|TRBJ2-2|TRBV5-1
TGCGCCAGCAGCTCCTGGACTAGCCTGAACACCGGGGAGCTGTTTTTT
CASSSWTSLNTGELFF
>few|TRBD2|TRBJ2-7|TRBV11-3
TGTGCCAGCAGCTTTCTAGCGGGACCCTCCTACGAGCAGTACTTC
CASSFLAGPSYEQYF
>.|.|TRBJ2-1|TRBV5-3
TGTGCCAGAAGCTTGGCCAGCCAGCGGGACAACAATGAGCAGTTCTTC
CARSLASQRDNNEQFF
>.|TRBD1|TRBJ2-7|TRBV3-1/TRBV3-2
TGTGCCAGCAGCCCCCGAGGGACAGGCGATTACGAGCAGTACTTC
CASSPRGTGDYEQYF
>.|TRBD2|TRBJ2-2|TRBV27
TGTGCCAGCAGAATCTACGGGACTAGCGGGAGGACGAACACCGGGGAGCTGTTTTTT
CASRIYGTSGRTNTGELFF
>.|.|TRBJ2-7|TRBV3-1/TRBV3-2
TGTGCCAGCAGCCAAACTCTAGCTCCCGACGAGCAGTACTTC
CASSQTLAPDEQYF
>.|TRBD1|TRBJ1-1|TRBV6-4
TGTGCCAGCAGAGCGACAGGGGGCTACACTGAAGCTTTCTTT
CASRATGGYTEAFF
>once|TRBD1|TRBJ2-7|TRBV9
TGTGCCAGCAGCGGCGGACAGGGGGCTGAAGAGCAGTACTTC
CASSGGQGAEEQYF
>.|.|TRBJ1-5|TRBV30
TGTGCCTGGAGTTGGGGGACTCCATTCTATAGCAATCAGCCCCAGCATTTT
CAWSWGTPFYSNQPQHF
>.|TRBD2|TRBJ2-1|TRBV5-1
TGCGCCAGCAGTCCTCCGGGACTAGCGGGACACAATGAGCAGTTCTTC
CASSPPGLAGHNEQFF
>.|TRBD2|TRBJ2-5|TRBV25-1
TGTGCCAGCAGTGAATGGACTAGGGAGCAAGAGACCCAGTACTTC
CASSEWTREQETQYF
>once|.|TRBJ2-7|TRBV6-1
TGTGCCAGCAGGGAAGGTGGCAGGGGAAGCTACGAGCAGTACTTC
CASREGGRGSYEQYF
>once|.|TRBJ2-1|TRBV19
TGTGCCAGTAGTGGACGGACGTACCAGGAGGGTGAGCAGTTCTTC
CASSGRTYQEGEQFF
>.|.|TRBJ1-5|TRBV20-1
TGCAGTGCTAGTAGGGGAGGCAGCAATCAGCCCCAGCATTTT
CSASRGGSNQPQHF
>.|.|TRBJ2-7|TRBV3-1/TRBV3-2
TGTGCCAGCAGCCAAGAAAGAGGGGGGGGAAACGAGCAGTACTTC
CASSQERGGGNEQYF
>.|.|TRBJ2-3|TRBV7-6
TGTGCCAGCAGCCCTCGGACAGGGAGGGAAGATACGCAGTATTTT
CASSPRTGREDTQYF
>.|TRBD1|TRBJ2-1|TRBV18
TGTGCCAGCACACTGGACGGGACAGGGGGCTACAATGAGCAGTTCTTC
CASTLDGTGGYNEQFF
>.|TRBD2|TRBJ2-7|TRBV4-1
TGCGCCAGCAGCCAGACTACAGGGACTAGCGAGCAGTACTTC
CASSQTTGTSEQYF
>.|.|TRBJ2-5|TRBV28
TGTGCCAGCAGGAGGACGTACGGAGGGGAGACCCAGTACTTC
CASRRTYGGETQYF
>few|.|TRBJ2-7|TRBV7-2
TGTGCCAGCAGGGATAACAGGGCAGGGAGCTACGAGCAGTACTTC
CASRDNRAGSYEQYF
>.|.|TRBJ2-5|TRBV5-8
TGTGCCAGCAGCTTTCAGGTCGGCGAAGAGACCCAGTACTTC
CASSFQVGEETQYF
>once|.|TRBJ2-7|TRBV10-3
TGTGCCATCACCGCCGGGAACCCCTACGAGCAGTACTTC
CAITAGNPYEQYF
>.|.|TRBJ1-2|TRBV5-1
TGCGCCAGCAGCGTTGGCCCCAGGGCCAACTATGGCTACACCTTC
CASSVGPRANYGYTF
>.|.|TRBJ2-7|TRBV28
TGTGCCAGCAGTTCCTACGAGGGCGTCTCCTACGAGCAGTACTTC
CASSSYEGVSYEQYF
>.|.|TRBJ2-7|TRBV12-3/TRBV12-4
TGTGCCAGCAGTTTCCAATACGAGCAGTACTTC
CASSFQYEQYF
>.|TRBD2|TRBJ2-5|TRBV6-5
TGTGCCAGCAGCCGTGAACTAGCGGAAGAGACCCAGTACTTC
CASSRELAEETQYF
>once|TRBD1|TRBJ2-2|TRBV15
TGTGCCACCAGCGGAGGGACAGGGGGTACCACCGGGGAGCTGTTTTTT
CATSGGTGGTTGELFF
>.|TRBD2|TRBJ2-5|TRBV6-6
TGTGCCAGCAGTTACGAAATAGCGGGAGGGGGGGAGACCCAGTACTTC
CASSYEIAGGGETQYF
>.|.|TRBJ1-2|TRBV18
TGTGCCAGCTCAAGCGCGGGGGATGGCTACACCTTC
CASSSAGDGYTF
>.|.|TRBJ1-5|TRBV15
TGTGCCACCAGCGGAGTAAGCAATCAGCCCCAGCATTTT
CATSGVSNQPQHF
>.|TRBD2|TRBJ2-4|TRBV5-6
TGTGCCAGCAGCCTCGGGACTAGCGGGAGGGGTTCAGCCAAAAACATTCAGTACTTC
CASSLGTSGRGSAKNIQYF